A selection of T cell receptor beta chains follows, all from one sample in a study of blood T cells in healthy people across ages. TCRdb analysed the 5' RACE reads with MiXCR anew, one entry per CDR3 protein. The sample carries about 1.4 million distinct CDR3 sequences, approximately 59% recorded once. Source material: blood. These receptors were taken from a man aged 18 to 29 in good health. The conserved cysteine and the conserved F or W are not part of the CDR3 here.

CDR3	V	J
ASSQGAGANTGELF	TRBV4-2	TRBJ2-2
ASSLAGQGPGYT	TRBV7-9	TRBJ1-2
ASSFYSGDDNEQY	TRBV12-3/TRBV12-4	TRBJ2-5
ASSTIRDRAYEQY	TRBV27	TRBJ2-7
ASSLFGVRNTEAF	TRBV7-2	TRBJ1-1
ASSERQGITYEQY	TRBV9	TRBJ2-7
ASSLARDIEAF	TRBV4-2	TRBJ1-1
SAQLAASVSYNEQF	TRBV20-1	TRBJ2-1
SVEVGGEAF	TRBV29-1	TRBJ1-1
AIRRLASANEQF	TRBV10-3	TRBJ2-1
ASSLSRASYYEQY	TRBV7-2	.
SVGREGVIDNEQF	TRBV29-1	TRBJ2-1
ASTHGVASLNTEAF	TRBV25-1	TRBJ1-1
SVDGGLSNEQF	TRBV29-1	TRBJ2-1
ATTRNTEAF	TRBV24-1	TRBJ1-1
ASSQDGTGAFNQPQH	TRBV4-1	TRBJ1-5
ASSQPGGWAF	TRBV4-2	TRBJ1-1
SAISGGTTTDTQY	TRBV20-1	TRBJ2-3
ASSYSGRRIRTDTQY	TRBV6-2/TRBV6-3	TRBJ2-3
ASSPTGGDYGYT	TRBV7-2	TRBJ1-2
SARVAGRRSGANVLT	TRBV20-1	TRBJ2-6
ASSEQGGSSYEQY	TRBV6-1	TRBJ2-7
ASSYSTGAVYGYT	TRBV6-2/TRBV6-3	TRBJ1-2
ASSLGIWGVGNEQF	TRBV12-3/TRBV12-4	TRBJ2-1
SARRGTTTRDSYEQY	TRBV20-1	TRBJ2-7
AISESKTAYNSPLH	TRBV10-3	TRBJ1-6
ASSYSGDGASEQY	TRBV6-6	.
AIRETQY	TRBV10-3	TRBJ2-5
ASSLISGRPNPPLH	TRBV7-9	TRBJ1-6
ASSYEEIEQF	TRBV6-2/TRBV6-3	TRBJ2-1
ASSQEQSAGRNEQY	TRBV3-1	.
ASSVDRAHEQY	TRBV6-5	.
SVLNTGELF	TRBV29-1	TRBJ2-2
ASSFVGQISDGYT	TRBV28	TRBJ1-2
ASSQQVDYGYT	TRBV3-1	TRBJ1-2
ASNGAGGNTGELF	TRBV6-5	TRBJ2-2
ASSKTSGSLYEQY	TRBV4-1	TRBJ2-7
ACSSGTAGNEQF	TRBV6-1	TRBJ2-1
SASGLAGELGEQF	TRBV20-1	TRBJ2-1
ASSQGTGHTDTQY	TRBV4-2	TRBJ2-3
ASSQGLSVAYEQY	TRBV4-3	TRBJ2-7
ASSPVPFGQGTTYEQY	TRBV5-1	TRBJ2-7
ASAHAAGEQF	TRBV3-1	TRBJ2-1
SVGTTVGLAGLSNEQF	TRBV29-1	TRBJ2-1
ASSDPGLAGEQETQF	TRBV7-2	.
ASTTSWETPSSGANVLT	TRBV6-1	TRBJ2-6
ASRYAGGQESQY	TRBV6-2/TRBV6-3	TRBJ2-3
ASSDPGQFADTQY	TRBV10-1	TRBJ2-3
ASSHGRSETQY	TRBV6-2/TRBV6-3	TRBJ2-5
ASSVEGAAYEQY	TRBV9	TRBJ2-7